A single sample gave rise to the 29 T cell receptor beta chains below, sequenced in a study of blood T cell repertoires in COVID-19. Profiled with immunoSEQ multiplex PCR; TCRdb holds only in-frame clones, not every one. The sample lists 200,000 to 250,000 clones, around three quarters occurring once. The source material was peripheral blood. These receptors came from a woman in her seventies with acute or convalescent COVID-19.

The gene calls are TRBV27 and TRBJ2-7; 9 bases map to TRBD1. In germline, CDR1 is MNHEY, CDR2 SMNVEV (reference sequence). The CDR3 is made up of 14 amino acids. V lost 6 bases to trimming and J lost 1 base; unmatched junction nucleotides: 4. The CDR3 reads CASRTGTGSYEQYF. The CDR3 bases are TGTGCCAGCAGAACCGGGACAGGGTCCTACGAGCAGTACTTC.

The chain carries TRBV28 and TRBJ1-2; D is ambiguous. Germline V lookup: CDR1 MDHEN, CDR2 SYDVKM. Trimming left V 1 base short and J 6 bases short, with 18 bases between. The CDR3 length is 16 residues. The CDR3 loop is CASSLYRDLRPNGYTF. The CDR3, as DNA: TGTGCCAGCAGTTTATATCGGGATTTGAGACCTAATGGCTACACCTTC.

The V gene is TRBV9, the J gene TRBJ2-7; D not resolved. Per germline, CDR1 SGDLS and CDR2 YYNGEE. V shed 4 bases and J shed 3 bases, with 5 bases lying between them. The CDR3 is made up of 11 amino acids. CDR3 sequence reads: CASSHGYEQYF. Here the CDR3 DNA reads TGTGCCAGCAGCCACGGCTACGAGCAGTACTTC.

The V call is TRBV7-8, the J call TRBJ2-1, with D possibly being TRBD1 (6 bases). This CDR3 spans 15 amino acids. From germline, CDR1 is SGHVS and CDR2 FQNEAQ. Trimming removed 2 bases from V and 1 base from J, with 9 bases in between. The CDR3 nucleotides are TGTGCCAGCAGCTTACAAGGGGGATCCTACAATGAGCAGTTCTTC. Its translation: CASSLQGGSYNEQFF. Full variable domain (outside the CDR3, taken from reference TRBV7-8 and TRBJ2-1): GAGVSQSPRYKVAKRGQDVALRCDPISGHVSLFWYQQALGQGPEFLTYFQNEAQLDKSGLPSDRFFAERPEGSVSTLKIQRTQQEDSAVYLCASSLQGGSYNEQFFGPGTRLTVL.

The chain couples TRBV2 to TRBJ2-1; 13 bases fit TRBD2. This CDR3 comprises 15 residues. With 5 bases clipped from V and 8 bases from J, the junction kept 6 bases outside the gene matches. In germline, CDR1 is SNHLY, CDR2 FYNNEI. The CDR3 is CASSLRTSGRDEQFF. In nucleotides, the CDR3 is TGTGCCAGCAGTCTTCGGACTAGCGGGAGAGATGAGCAGTTCTTC.

This clone was seen a handful of times. The same CDR3 is also encoded by other DNA sequences in this sample. The V and J genes are TRBV2 and TRBJ2-1; TRBD1 aligns across 10 bases. Germline V lookup: CDR1 SNHLY, CDR2 FYNNEI. V lost 6 bases, J lost 1 base, and 3 bases stayed unmatched. The CDR3 length is 15 residues. The CDR3 nucleotides read TGTGCCAGCAGCGACAGGGGGCTATCCTACAATGAGCAGTTCTTC. It encodes CASSDRGLSYNEQFF. Using reference TRBV2 and TRBJ2-1 for the parts outside the CDR3, the full variable domain is EPEVTQTPSHQVTQMGQEVILRCVPISNHLYFYWYRQILGQKVEFLVSFYNNEISEKSEIFDDQFSVERPDGSNFTLKIRSTKLEDSAMYFCASSDRGLSYNEQFFGPGTRLTVL.

The chain uses TRBV3-1 (or the pseudogene TRBV3-2) and TRBJ1-5; D gene unclear. The CDR3 is 14 residues long. V lost 1 base and J 9 bases, leaving 13 bases between the germline ends. Germline V lookup: CDR1 LGHDT, CDR2 YNNKEL (reference sequence). The CDR3 is CASSQGLRRGPQHF. The CDR3 nucleotides are TGTGCCAGCAGCCAAGGGTTACGCCGGGGGCCCCAGCATTTT.

Relative to its sample, this clone is medium-sized (0.01 to 0.1%). The chain combines TRBV4-2 with TRBJ2-7; 10 positions agree with TRBD2. CDR3 size: 15 residues. Germline V lookup: CDR1 LGHNA, CDR2 YNFKEQ. The J segment lost 2 bases and the V segment lost 0 bases, leaving 1 base of the junction unmatched. This CDR3 is CASSQDLAGAYEQYF. The CDR3 nucleotides read TGTGCCAGCAGCCAAGATCTAGCGGGAGCCTACGAGCAGTACTTC.

This chain uses TRBV19 with TRBJ1-1, with D possibly being TRBD1 (6 bases). Germline values: CDR1 LNHDA, CDR2 SQIVND (reference sequence). V was shortened by 5 bases and J by 4 bases, with 14 bases between the two germline ends. This CDR3 has 14 amino acids. In DNA form, the CDR3 reads TGTGCCAGTAGTTACAGGGTAGTGAGCACTGAAGCTTTCTTT. Translation: CASSYRVVSTEAFF.

This clone showed up just a few times. The rearrangement uses TRBV30 and TRBJ2-7; D may be TRBD2 (5 bases). Deletions cut 0 bases from V and 0 bases from J, with 12 bases between. The CDR3 is made up of 15 amino acids. CDR1 and CDR2 from the germline V gene are GTSNPN and SVGIG (reference sequence). The CDR3 coding sequence is TGTGCCTGGAGTGTACCTAGCTTGAGCTCCTACGAGCAGTACTTC. Its translation: CAWSVPSLSSYEQYF.

This chain connects TRBV6-1 to TRBJ1-4; D gene unclear. V lost 4 bases and J 0 bases, leaving 12 bases between the germline ends. CDR1 and CDR2 from the germline V gene are MNHNS and SASEGT. This CDR3 is built from 16 residues. CDR3 sequence reads: CASSAQILATNEKLFF. DNA of the CDR3: TGTGCCAGCAGTGCGCAGATTCTTGCAACTAATGAAAAACTGTTTTTT.

V and J are TRBV27 and TRBJ1-6, with 12 bases lining up with TRBD1. The CDR3 runs 17 residues. Per the germline V gene, CDR1 is MNHEY and CDR2 is SMNVEV (reference sequence). V lost 0 bases, J lost 7 bases, and 4 bases stayed unmatched. CDR3 nucleotides: TGTGCCAGCAGTTTATCGAGGGACAGGGGGCGGAATTCACCCCTCCACTTT. Its protein is CASSLSRDRGRNSPLHF.

Only one count was recorded for this clone. V is TRBV19 and J is TRBJ1-5; 9 bases align to TRBD1. J was trimmed by 7 bases and V by 4 bases; bases with no gene match: 5. Germline assignment: CDR1 LNHDA and CDR2 SQIVND (reference sequence). The CDR3 loop spans 14 amino acids. CDR3 sequence: CASSTGQGSQPQHF. The CDR3 DNA follows: TGTGCCAGTAGTACCGGACAGGGGAGCCAGCCCCAGCATTTT. The full variable domain, with the rest looked up from reference TRBV19 and TRBJ1-5, is DGGITQSPKYLFRKEGQNVTLSCEQNLNHDAMYWYRQDPGQGLRLIYYSQIVNDFQKGDIAEGYSVSREKKESFPLTVTSAQKNPTAFYLCASSTGQGSQPQHFGDGTRLSIL.

This chain uses TRBV5-1 with TRBJ2-5; 8 positions agree with TRBD2. This CDR3 spans 15 amino acids. V was pared by 5 bases and J by 2 bases, with 8 bases of the junction left unmatched. The germline gives CDR1 SGHRS, CDR2 YFSETQ. The CDR3 DNA is TGCGCCAGCAGTCGGAGCGGGAGCCTACAAGAGACCCAGTACTTC. Its protein is CASSRSGSLQETQYF.

This chain uses TRBV5-4 with TRBJ2-2; D is uncertain. V was shortened by 1 base and J by 6 bases, with 13 bases between the two germline ends. The CDR3 extends over 15 amino acids. Germline V CDR1 and CDR2: SGHNT, YYREEE (reference sequence). DNA of the CDR3: TGTGCCAGCAGCTTGACCTTGAAAGAGGCCGGGGAGCTGTTTTTT. Translating gives CASSLTLKEAGELFF.

This chain connects TRBV5-6 to TRBJ1-3; D remains ambiguous. The CDR3 extends over 14 amino acids. Germline CDR1 is SGHDT and CDR2 is YYEEEE. The germline V and J ends were trimmed by 0 bases and 4 bases, with 8 bases remaining between them. In DNA form, the CDR3 reads TGTGCCAGCAGCTTGGCTGGACTCGGAAACACCATATATTTT. Amino acids: CASSLAGLGNTIYF.

The V gene is TRBV21-1, the J gene TRBJ1-1; the tabulated D call, TRBD1, remains unverified against the DNA. TRBV21-1 is described as a pseudogene. CDR3 length: 19 amino acids. This CDR3 reads CASSKRVTRTGSLITEAFF. The CDR3 bases are TGTGCCAGCAGCAAACGTGTAACCAGGACAGGGTCGTTGATCACTGAAGCTTTCTTT.

J is TRBJ1-5 and V is TRBV27; TRBD1 might be the D (6 bases). The CDR3 has 14 residues. CDR1 is MNHEY, CDR2 SMNVEV, per germline (reference sequence). V shed 5 bases and J shed 3 bases, with 11 bases lying between them. CDR3 in DNA: TGTGCCAGCAGTAAGACAGGAAACAATCAGCCCCAGCATTTT. Encoded protein: CASSKTGNNQPQHF.

The chain joins TRBV5-6 to TRBJ2-7; 11 bases are a match to TRBD1. Unmatched junction bases numbered 9, after V lost 4 bases and J lost 3 bases. Per the germline V gene, CDR1 is SGHDT and CDR2 is YYEEEE. This CDR3 comprises 16 residues. The CDR3 bases are TGTGCCAGCAGCCCCGGGACAGGGGGACTTCTCTACGAGCAGTACTTC. Residues: CASSPGTGGLLYEQYF.

V is TRBV2 and J is TRBJ2-1; a possible D gene is TRBD1 (5 bases). Germline V gives CDR1 SNHLY, CDR2 FYNNEI. V lost 1 base to trimming and J lost 12 bases, with 10 bases between them. The CDR3 is 12 residues long. In DNA form, the CDR3 reads TGTGCCAGCAGTGAAGAAGGGGCCAGGCAGTTCTTC. This gives the protein CASSEEGARQFF.

The chain has TRBV4-1 and TRBJ2-2; D possibly corresponds to TRBD1 (6 bases). The CDR3 totals 13 residues. Deletions cut 1 base from V and 6 bases from J, with 6 bases between. In germline, CDR1 is MGHRA, CDR2 YSYEKL. The CDR3 region is CASSQAGAGELFF. The CDR3 nucleotides are TGCGCCAGCAGCCAAGCAGGGGCCGGGGAGCTGTTTTTT.

The chain recombines TRBV10-3 with TRBJ2-1; the match to TRBD2 covers 12 bases. V shed 0 bases, J shed 7 bases, and the junction held 4 bases outside the gene matches. This CDR3 spans 16 amino acids. Germline-derived CDR1 and CDR2 are ENHRY and SYGVKD. The DNA for the CDR3 is TGTGCCATCAGTGAGTCGACTAGCGGGAGCTGGAATGAGCAGTTCTTC. This gives the protein CAISESTSGSWNEQFF.

The sample holds a few counts of this clone. V is TRBV7-9 and J is TRBJ1-4; D is unresolved. The CDR3 spans 14 residues. The germline V and J ends were trimmed by 2 bases and 5 bases, with 9 bases remaining between them. The V gene's germline CDR1 is SEHNR and CDR2 FQNEAQ (reference sequence). This CDR3 reads CASSLLGTNEKLFF. Here the CDR3 DNA reads TGTGCCAGCAGCTTACTGGGCACCAATGAAAAACTGTTTTTT.

The rearrangement uses TRBV18 and TRBJ1-1; weak D call: TRBD1 (6 bases). The length of the CDR3 is 17 residues. Trimming took 0 bases from V and 6 from J, leaving 20 bases between them. The germline CDR1 and CDR2 sequences are KGHSH and LQKENI. The CDR3 DNA reads TGTGCCAGCTCACCACCGGGGGCGGGTCGGGGAGTCCCTGAAGCTTTCTTT. It codes for CASSPPGAGRGVPEAFF.

The V gene is TRBV10-2, the J gene TRBJ2-1; D may be TRBD1 (5 bases). CDR3 length: 15 residues. The germline V and J ends were trimmed by 3 bases and 0 bases, with 9 bases remaining between them. Germline CDR1 reads WSHSY; CDR2 reads SAAADI. The CDR3 reads CASSEQAISYNEQFF. The CDR3 DNA is TGCGCCAGCAGTGAACAGGCGATCTCCTACAATGAGCAGTTCTTC.

This chain uses TRBV6-5 with TRBJ2-5, with no clear D. Between the trimmed V and J ends, which lost 7 bases and 2 bases, there was a span of 8 bases. Germline V gene sequence: CDR1 MNHEY, CDR2 SVGAGI. CDR3 length equals 12 residues. The DNA for the CDR3 is TGTGCCAGCACTTGGCAGCAAGAGACCCAGTACTTC. Its protein product is CASTWQQETQYF.

The V and J genes are TRBV2 and TRBJ1-5; 9 bases are shared with TRBD1. Germline V gives CDR1 SNHLY, CDR2 FYNNEI. The CDR3 has 15 residues. V was pared by 4 bases and J by 7 bases, with 8 bases of the junction left unmatched. DNA for the CDR3: TGTGCCAGCAGTGCGGGACAGGGTAAAGGGCAGCCCCAGCATTTT. It encodes CASSAGQGKGQPQHF. Looking up the rest from reference TRBV2 and TRBJ1-5 gives the full variable domain: EPEVTQTPSHQVTQMGQEVILRCVPISNHLYFYWYRQILGQKVEFLVSFYNNEISEKSEIFDDQFSVERPDGSNFTLKIRSTKLEDSAMYFCASSAGQGKGQPQHFGDGTRLSIL.

The chain carries TRBV5-5 and TRBJ2-6; 11 bases match TRBD1. There are 17 residues in the CDR3. CDR1 is SGHKS, CDR2 YYEKEE, per germline (reference sequence). With V trimmed by 4 bases and J by 2 bases, 5 bases remained unmatched. In DNA, the CDR3 is TGTGCCAGCAGCCTCGGGACAGGGGGTGCTGGGGCCAACGTCCTGACTTTC. It translates to CASSLGTGGAGANVLTF.

CDR3 sequence: CASSEERVNTGELFF. As DNA, the CDR3 is TGTGCCAGCAGTGAAGAGCGGGTTAACACCGGGGAGCTGTTTTTT. The chain couples TRBV2 to TRBJ2-2; maybe TRBD2 (6 bases). Per the germline V gene, CDR1 is SNHLY and CDR2 is FYNNEI. The CDR3 runs 15 residues. The ends were cut back, 1 base at V and 2 bases at J, with 8 bases in the middle.